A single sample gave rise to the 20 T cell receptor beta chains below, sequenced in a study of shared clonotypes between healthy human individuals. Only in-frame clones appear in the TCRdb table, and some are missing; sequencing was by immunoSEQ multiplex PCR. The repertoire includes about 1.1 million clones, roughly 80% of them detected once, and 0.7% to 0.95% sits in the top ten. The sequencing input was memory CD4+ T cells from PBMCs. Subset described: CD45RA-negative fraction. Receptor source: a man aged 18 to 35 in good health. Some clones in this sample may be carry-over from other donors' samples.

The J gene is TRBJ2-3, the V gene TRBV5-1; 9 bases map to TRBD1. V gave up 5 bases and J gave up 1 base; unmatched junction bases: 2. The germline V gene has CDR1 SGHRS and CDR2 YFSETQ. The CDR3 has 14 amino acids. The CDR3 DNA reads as TGCGCCAGCAGAAGGACAGGGGGCACAGATACGCAGTATTTT. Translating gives CASRRTGGTDTQYF.

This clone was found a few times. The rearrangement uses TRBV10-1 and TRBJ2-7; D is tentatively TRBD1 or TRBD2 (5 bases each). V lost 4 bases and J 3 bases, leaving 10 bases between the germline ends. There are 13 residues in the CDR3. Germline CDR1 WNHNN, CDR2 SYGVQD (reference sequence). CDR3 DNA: TGCGCCAGCAGTGCCGGGACCCTCTACGAGCAGTACTTC. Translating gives CASSAGTLYEQYF.

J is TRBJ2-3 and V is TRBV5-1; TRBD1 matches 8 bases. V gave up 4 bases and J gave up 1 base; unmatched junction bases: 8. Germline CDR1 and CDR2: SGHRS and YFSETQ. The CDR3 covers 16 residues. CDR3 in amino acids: CASSPGTGYRTDTQYF. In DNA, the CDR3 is TGCGCCAGCAGCCCAGGGACAGGTTACCGCACAGATACGCAGTATTTT. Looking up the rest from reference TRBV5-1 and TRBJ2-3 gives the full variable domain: KAGVTQTPRYLIKTRGQQVTLSCSPISGHRSVSWYQQTPGQGLQFLFEYFSETQRNKGNFPGRFSGRQFSNSRSEMNVSTLELGDSALYLCASSPGTGYRTDTQYFGPGTRLTVL.

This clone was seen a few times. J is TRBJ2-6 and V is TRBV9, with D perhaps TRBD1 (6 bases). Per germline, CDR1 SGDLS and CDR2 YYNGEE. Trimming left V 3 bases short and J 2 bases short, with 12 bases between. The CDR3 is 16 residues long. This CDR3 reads CASSANQGTGANVLTF. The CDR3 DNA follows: TGTGCCAGCAGCGCGAATCAGGGGACTGGGGCCAACGTCCTGACTTTC.

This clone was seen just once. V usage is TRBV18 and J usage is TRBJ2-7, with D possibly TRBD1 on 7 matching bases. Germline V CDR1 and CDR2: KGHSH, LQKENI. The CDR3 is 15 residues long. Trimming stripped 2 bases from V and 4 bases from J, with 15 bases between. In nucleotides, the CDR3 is TGTGCCAGCTCACCAAATGCGGCAGGGGGGTACGAGCAGTACTTC. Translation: CASSPNAAGGYEQYF.

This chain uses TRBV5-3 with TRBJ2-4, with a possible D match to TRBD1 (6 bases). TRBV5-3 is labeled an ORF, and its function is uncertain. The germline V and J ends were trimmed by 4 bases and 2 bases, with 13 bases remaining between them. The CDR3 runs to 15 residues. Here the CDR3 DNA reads TGTGCCAGAAGCAGACACAGGGAGACCAAAAACATTCAGTACTTC. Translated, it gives CARSRHRETKNIQYF.

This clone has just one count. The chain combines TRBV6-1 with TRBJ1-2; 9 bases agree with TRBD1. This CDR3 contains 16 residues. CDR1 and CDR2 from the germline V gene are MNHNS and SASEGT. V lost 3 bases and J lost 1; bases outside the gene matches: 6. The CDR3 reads CASSDGRTGVNYGYTF. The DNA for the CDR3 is TGTGCCAGCAGTGACGGGCGGACAGGGGTTAACTATGGCTACACCTTC.

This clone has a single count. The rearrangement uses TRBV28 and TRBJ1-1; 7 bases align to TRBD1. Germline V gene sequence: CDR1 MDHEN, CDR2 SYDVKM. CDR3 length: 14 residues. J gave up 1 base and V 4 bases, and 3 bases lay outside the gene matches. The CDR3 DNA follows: TGTGCCAGCAGTTCCTGGACAGGGAACACTGAAGCTTTCTTT. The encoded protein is CASSSWTGNTEAFF.

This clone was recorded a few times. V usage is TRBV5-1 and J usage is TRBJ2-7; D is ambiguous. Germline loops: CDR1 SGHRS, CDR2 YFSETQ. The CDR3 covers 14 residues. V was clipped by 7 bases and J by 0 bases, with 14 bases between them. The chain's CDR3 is CASSPEGYSYEQYF. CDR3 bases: TGCGCCAGCTCCCCCGAAGGATACTCCTACGAGCAGTACTTC.

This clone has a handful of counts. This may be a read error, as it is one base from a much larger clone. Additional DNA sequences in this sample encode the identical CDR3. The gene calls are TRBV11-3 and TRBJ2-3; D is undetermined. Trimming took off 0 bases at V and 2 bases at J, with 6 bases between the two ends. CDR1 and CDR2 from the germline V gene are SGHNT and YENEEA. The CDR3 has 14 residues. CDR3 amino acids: CASSLDGNTDTQYF. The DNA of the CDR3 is TGTGCCAGCAGCTTAGACGGCAACACAGATACGCAGTATTTT.

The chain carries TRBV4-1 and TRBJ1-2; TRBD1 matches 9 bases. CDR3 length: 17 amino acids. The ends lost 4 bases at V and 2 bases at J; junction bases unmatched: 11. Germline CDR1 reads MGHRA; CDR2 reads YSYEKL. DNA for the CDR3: TGCGCCAGCAGCCCCGATCGGCGACAGGGGGGGAACTATGGCTACACCTTC. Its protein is CASSPDRRQGGNYGYTF.

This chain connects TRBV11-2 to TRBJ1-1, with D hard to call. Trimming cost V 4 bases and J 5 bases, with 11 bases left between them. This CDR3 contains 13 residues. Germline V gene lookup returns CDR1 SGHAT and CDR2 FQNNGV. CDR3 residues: CASSSQTQTEAFF. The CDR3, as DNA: TGTGCCAGCAGCTCACAGACACAGACTGAAGCTTTCTTT.

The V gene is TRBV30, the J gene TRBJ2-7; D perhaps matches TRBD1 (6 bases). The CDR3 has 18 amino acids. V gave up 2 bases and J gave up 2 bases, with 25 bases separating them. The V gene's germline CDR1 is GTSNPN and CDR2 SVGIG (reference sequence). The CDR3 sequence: CAWSSPYYRGGDPYEQYF. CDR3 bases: TGTGCCTGGAGTTCCCCCTACTACCGTGGGGGCGACCCCTACGAGCAGTACTTC. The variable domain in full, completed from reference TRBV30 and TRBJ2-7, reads SQTIHQWPATLVQPVGSPLSLECTVEGTSNPNLYWYRQAAGRGLQLLFYSVGIGQISSEVPQNLSASRPQDRQFILSSKKLLLSDSGFYLCAWSSPYYRGGDPYEQYFGPGTRLTVT.

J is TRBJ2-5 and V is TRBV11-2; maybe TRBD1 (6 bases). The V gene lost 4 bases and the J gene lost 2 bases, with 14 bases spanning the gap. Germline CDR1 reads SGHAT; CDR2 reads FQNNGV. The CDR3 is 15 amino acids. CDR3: CASSWGPRTQETQYF. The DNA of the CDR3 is TGTGCCAGCAGCTGGGGGCCCAGGACACAAGAGACCCAGTACTTC.

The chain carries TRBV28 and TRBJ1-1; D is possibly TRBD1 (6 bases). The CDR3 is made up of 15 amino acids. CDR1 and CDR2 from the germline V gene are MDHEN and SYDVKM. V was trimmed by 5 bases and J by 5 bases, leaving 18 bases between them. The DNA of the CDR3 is TGTGCCAGCAGTCCCCCCGAGGGGGGGAGTACTGAAGCTTTCTTT. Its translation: CASSPPEGGSTEAFF.

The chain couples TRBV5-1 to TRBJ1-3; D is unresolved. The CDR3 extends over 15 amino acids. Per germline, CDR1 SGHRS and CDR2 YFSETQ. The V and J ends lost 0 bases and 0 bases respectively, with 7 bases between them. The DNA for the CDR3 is TGCGCCAGCAGCTTGGGCTGGAACTCTGGAAACACCATATATTTT. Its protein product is CASSLGWNSGNTIYF.

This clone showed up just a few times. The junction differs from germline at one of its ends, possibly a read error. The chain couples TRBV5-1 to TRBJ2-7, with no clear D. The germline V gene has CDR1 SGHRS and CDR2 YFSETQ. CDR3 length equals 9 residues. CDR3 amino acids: CASSLTGHF. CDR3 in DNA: TGCGCCAGCAGCTTGACCGGTCACTTC.

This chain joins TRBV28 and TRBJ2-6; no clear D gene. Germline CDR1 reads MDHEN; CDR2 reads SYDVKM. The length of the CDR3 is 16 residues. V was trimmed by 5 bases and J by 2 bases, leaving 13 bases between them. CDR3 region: CASSPRSQPGANVLTF. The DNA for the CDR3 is TGTGCCAGCAGTCCACGGTCCCAACCTGGGGCCAACGTCCTGACTTTC.

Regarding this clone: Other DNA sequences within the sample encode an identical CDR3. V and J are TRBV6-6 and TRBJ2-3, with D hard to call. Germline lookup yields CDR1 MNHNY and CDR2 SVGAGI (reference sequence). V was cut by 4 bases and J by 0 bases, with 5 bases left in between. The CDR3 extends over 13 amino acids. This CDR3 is CASSLDSTDTQYF. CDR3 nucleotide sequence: TGTGCCAGCAGTTTAGACAGCACAGATACGCAGTATTTT.

CDR3 nucleotides: TGCGCCAGCAGCCCCCGGACAGGGGGCGACTATGGCTACACCTTC. Encoded protein: CASSPRTGGDYGYTF. V gene TRBV5-1 combines with J gene TRBJ1-2; 11 bases match TRBD1. The CDR3 has 15 residues. Germline CDR1 SGHRS, CDR2 YFSETQ. Trimming took 4 bases from V and 3 from J; bases not matched to a gene: 5.